This passage covers 3 T cell receptor beta chains from one sample sequenced in a study of Ad26.COV2.S vaccination and SARS-CoV-2 variants. Treatment meaning: around 19 received Ad26.COV2.S at low or high dose, single or two shots; about 5 received placebo; per-sample allocation not given. Sampling was done on day 63 after the first vaccine or placebo injection. Profiled with immunoSEQ multiplex PCR; TCRdb holds only in-frame clones, not every one. This sample has about 350,000 clones, with roughly 84% found just once. Sample: peripheral blood, taken in a trial of Ad26.COV2.S vaccine versus placebo. Receptors originate from a person between 18 and 65 years old who received the Ad26.COV2.S COVID-19 vaccine or a placebo.

J is TRBJ2-5 and V is TRBV28, with a tentative D call TRBD2 (5 bases). Germline V gene lookup returns CDR1 MDHEN and CDR2 SYDVKM. The CDR3 totals 14 residues. The V and J ends lost 10 bases and 2 bases respectively, with 17 bases between them. The CDR3 reads CATTAVGIQETQYF. Here the CDR3 DNA reads TGTGCCACCACCGCGGTCGGGATACAAGAGACCCAGTACTTC.

The gene calls are TRBV11-2 and TRBJ1-3, with 8 nucleotides matching TRBD1. Looked up from germline, CDR1 is SGHAT and CDR2 is FQNNGV. The length of the CDR3 is 14 residues. The trim removed 5 bases at V and 8 bases at J, leaving 8 bases unmatched. As DNA, the CDR3 is TGTGCCAGCAGCACTCGACAGGGGCGAGACACCATATATTTT. Its protein product is CASSTRQGRDTIYF.

CDR3 nucleotides: TGTGCCAGCAGCGCCTCAAGGTCACGCGGGAAGGAGACCCAGTACTTC. Encoded protein: CASSASRSRGKETQYF. This chain connects TRBV2 to TRBJ2-5; TRBD2 is a possible D gene (6 bases). This CDR3 has 16 amino acids. In germline, CDR1 is SNHLY, CDR2 FYNNEI. V lost 6 bases to trimming and J lost 5 bases, with 22 bases between them.